The 14 T cell receptor beta chains presented below share a single source sample, sequenced in a study of T cell responses to AZD1222 COVID-19 vaccine. Assay used: immunoSEQ multiplex PCR; TCRdb lists only in-frame clones, some missing. The sample consists of about 260,000 clones, 93% of them appearing once. Material: peripheral blood, obtained on day 0 of AZD1222 vaccination. The receptors come from an adult in good health.

The V gene is TRBV5-4, the J gene TRBJ2-5, with 11 bases matching TRBD2. This CDR3 is built from 17 residues. Germline CDR1 SGHNT, CDR2 YYREEE (reference sequence). V lost 4 bases, J lost 4 bases, and 12 bases stayed unmatched. CDR3 DNA sequence: TGTGCCAGCAGCCCCTCCTGGCTAGCGGGAGGACGAGAGACCCAGTACTTC. Protein: CASSPSWLAGGRETQYF.

DNA of the CDR3: TGTGCCAGCAGAAAGAACAGGGACGAGCAGTACTTC. The encoded protein is CASRKNRDEQYF. The V gene is TRBV2, the J gene TRBJ2-7; D might be TRBD1 (6 bases). V was clipped by 6 bases and J by 5 bases, with 11 bases between them. The CDR3 contains 12 residues. Germline V gene data show CDR1 as SNHLY and CDR2 as FYNNEI. Supplemented by reference TRBV2 and TRBJ2-7, the full variable domain reads EPEVTQTPSHQVTQMGQEVILRCVPISNHLYFYWYRQILGQKVEFLVSFYNNEISEKSEIFDDQFSVERPDGSNFTLKIRSTKLEDSAMYFCASRKNRDEQYFGPGTRLTVT.

V is TRBV3-1 (or the pseudogene TRBV3-2) and J is TRBJ1-2; TRBD1 matches at 7 bases. The CDR3 totals 15 residues. In germline, CDR1 is LGHDT, CDR2 YNNKEL (reference sequence). Trimming cost V 0 bases and J 7 bases; bases outside gene matches: 8. The CDR3 spells CASSQDIRTGGGYTF. CDR3 DNA sequence: TGTGCCAGCAGCCAAGATATCCGGACAGGAGGTGGCTACACCTTC.

The V call is TRBV2, the J call TRBJ2-7, with D uncertain. Germline V lookup: CDR1 SNHLY, CDR2 FYNNEI. This CDR3 has 12 amino acids. V was clipped by 4 bases and J by 3 bases, with 7 bases between them. As DNA, the CDR3 is TGTGCCAGCAGTGGCCTTAGCTACGAGCAGTACTTC. This encodes CASSGLSYEQYF.

The chain has TRBV6-2 or TRBV6-3 and TRBJ2-7; 12 bases line up with TRBD2. V was pared by 2 bases and J by 2 bases, with 4 bases of the junction left unmatched. The CDR3 covers 16 residues. The germline gives CDR1 MNHEY, CDR2 SVGEGT. In DNA form, the CDR3 reads TGTGCCAGCAGTTACACTAGCGGGAGGCCCACCTACGAGCAGTACTTC. Encoded protein: CASSYTSGRPTYEQYF.

This clone appeared once. The chain has TRBV5-1 and TRBJ1-5; possibly TRBD1 for D (5 bases). The CDR3 covers 15 residues. The germline V and J ends were trimmed by 4 bases and 5 bases, with 16 bases remaining between them. The germline V gene encodes CDR1 SGHRS and CDR2 YFSETQ. Here the CDR3 DNA reads TGCGCCAGCAGCCCTTACCCCGACAGTTATCAGCCCCAGCATTTT. Translated: CASSPYPDSYQPQHF.

The chain carries TRBV6-5 and TRBJ1-1; D not resolved. The CDR3 has 12 residues. The V gene's germline CDR1 is MNHEY and CDR2 SVGAGI. Trimming took 7 bases from V and 1 from J, leaving 7 bases between them. The CDR3 loop is CASTPENTEAFF. In nucleotides, the CDR3 is TGTGCCAGCACCCCAGAGAACACTGAAGCTTTCTTT.

The chain employs TRBV10-3 and TRBJ2-3; D possibly corresponds to TRBD2 (5 bases). The CDR3 has 14 amino acids. The germline V and J ends were trimmed by 8 bases and 2 bases, with 14 bases remaining between them. Germline V gives CDR1 ENHRY, CDR2 SYGVKD. The DNA of the CDR3 is TGTGCCATCGCTCGGGAAGGGATCACAGATACGCAGTATTTT. Its translation: CAIAREGITDTQYF.

V gene TRBV20-1 combines with J gene TRBJ1-1, with 7 nucleotides matching TRBD1. The CDR3 sequence is 11 residues long. CDR1 and CDR2 (germline): DFQATT, SNEGSKA (reference sequence). The V and J ends lost 7 bases and 1 base, in that order; junction bases with no gene match: 0. CDR3 in DNA: TGCAGTGGGACAGGGAACACTGAAGCTTTCTTT. Its protein product is CSGTGNTEAFF.

This chain connects TRBV19 to TRBJ2-7; D is undetermined. Germline CDR1 and CDR2: LNHDA and SQIVND (reference sequence). Trimming cost V 1 base and J 1 base, with 8 bases left between them. This CDR3 is built from 14 residues. CDR3 protein: CASSIGRMSYEQYF. CDR3 nucleotides: TGTGCCAGTAGTATAGGGCGAATGTCCTACGAGCAGTACTTC.

The J gene is TRBJ2-1, the V gene TRBV2, with 8 bases fitting TRBD1. The CDR3 extends over 14 amino acids. V was pared by 6 bases and J by 2 bases, with 3 bases of the junction left unmatched. Germline CDR1 and CDR2: SNHLY and FYNNEI. CDR3 in amino acids: CASREDRAYNEQFF. CDR3 nucleotides: TGTGCCAGCAGGGAGGACAGGGCCTACAATGAGCAGTTCTTC.

This clone has only one observation. The CDR3 DNA reads TGTGCCAGCAGAGAGACAGGGAACTATGGCTACACCTTC. Amino acid sequence: CASRETGNYGYTF. The rearrangement uses TRBV6-5 and TRBJ1-2; 7 bases are shared with TRBD1. With V trimmed by 6 bases and J by 2 bases, 3 bases remained unmatched. The germline CDR1 and CDR2 sequences are MNHEY and SVGAGI. The CDR3 is 13 residues long.

The genes are TRBV27 and TRBJ1-5, with D tentatively TRBD1 (5 bases). The CDR3 is 13 amino acids. Germline lookup yields CDR1 MNHEY and CDR2 SMNVEV (reference sequence). Trimming took 5 bases from V and 3 from J, leaving 8 bases between them. The DNA of the CDR3 is TGTGCCAGCAGTGAGGGGACCAATCAGCCCCAGCATTTT. It is translated as CASSEGTNQPQHF.

This sequence joins TRBV29-1 and TRBJ2-7, with 8 bases identical to TRBD1. Losses at the gene ends were 7 bases for V and 6 bases for J; bases not matched to a gene: 5. This CDR3 is 11 amino acids long. Per the germline V gene, CDR1 is SQVTM and CDR2 is ANQGSEA. This CDR3 reads CSGRTGFEQYF. CDR3 DNA sequence: TGCAGCGGCCGGACAGGGTTCGAGCAGTACTTC.